The T cell receptor beta chain described here comes from a study of brain metastases from non-small cell lung cancer. Germline values: CDR1 SGHNT, CDR2 YENEEA. The CDR3 length is 14 residues. V gave up 5 bases and J gave up 5 bases; unmatched junction bases: 5. TCRdb's copy holds only in-frame clones and misses some; the assay was immunoSEQ multiplex PCR. The table lists over 700 clones, about 90% of them singletons. Sequencing used tumor-adjacent normal tissue. The gene calls are TRBV11-3 and TRBJ1-1; 10 bases fit TRBD1. This sequence originates from a donor aged 40 or older with non-small cell lung cancer. CDR3 DNA: TGTGCCAGCAGCCTGGGGACAGGGGAGACTGAAGCTTTCTTT. Translating it yields CASSLGTGETEAFF.